This T cell receptor beta chain was sequenced in a study of T cell responses to AZD1222 COVID-19 vaccine. Study findings and constraints: Donors were largely white British and mainly female; clonal diversity was possibly underestimated. Every sample of the repertoires postdated the peak T cell response. Compared with day 0, the breadth and depth of the Spike-specific TCR repertoire rose significantly after two doses of AZD1222. Close to half of all spike-specific TCRs reportedly target regions of the variants that are unmutated.

Comment on this clone: Its antigen is undetermined.

V gave up 4 bases and J gave up 0 bases, with 10 bases separating them. From germline, CDR1 is SEHNR and CDR2 FQNEAQ (reference sequence). This CDR3 is 14 amino acids long. Produced via immunoSEQ multiplex PCR; TCRdb's table is partial and in-frame only. The sample gives around 78,000 clones, roughly 90% of which show up once; about 5% is in the top ten. This specimen consisted of peripheral blood, obtained on day 0 of MenACWY control vaccination. This TCR was recovered from an adult in good health. The V call is TRBV7-9, the J call TRBJ2-7; D remains unclear. The CDR3 loop reads CASSSKAVSYEQYF. The CDR3 DNA is TGTGCCAGCAGCTCCAAGGCAGTCTCCTACGAGCAGTACTTC.